These 6 T cell receptor beta chains were all obtained from the same sample, sequenced in a study of quantifying T cell responses using KT2 cells (dated by TCRdb to about 2017). Broadly, across the study: RNA was DNase-treated and reverse transcribed with TCR alpha and beta constant-region primers, mostly using SuperScript III.

Library preparation employed UMI-ligation and nested PCR. Sequencing was carried out with an Illumina MiSeq. A single-stranded oligonucleotide carrying the Illumina SP2 sequence and a UMI was ligated to the cDNA 3' end using T4 RNA ligase 1. PCR1 used approximately 4 cycles (98 degrees C 15 s, 69 degrees C 30 s, 72 degrees C 40 s), and the beta primer was an equimolar mix of RC1.1 and RC1.2 that covered TRBC1 and TRBC2. TCRdb reanalyzed the raw reads on its own, using fastp at Q25 for trimming and MiXCR for clone calling, and kept in-frame beta chains. Here each entry gathers all rows of one CDR3 protein and keeps the most common genes and DNA. In all, the sample holds 40,000 to 55,000 distinct CDR3 sequences, and 9.5% to 13% of those were seen once. The ten largest clones add up to about 10% of the sample. The source material was PBMCs spiked with cells of the T cell clone KT2. These receptor sequences come from a human donor.

This clonotype was seen at least ten times. The chain combines TRBV7-2 with TRBJ2-7; 9 bases are a match to TRBD2. J gave up 4 bases and V 1 base, and 5 bases lay outside the gene matches. The germline V gene has CDR1 SGHTA and CDR2 FQGNSA. This CDR3 contains 15 residues. The CDR3 nucleotides read TGTGCCAGCAGCTTAGAGGATAGCGGGAGTTACGAGCAGTACTTC. Translated, it gives CASSLEDSGSYEQYF.

This clonotype was counted between two and nine times. The rearrangement links TRBV5-1 to TRBJ1-4; 7 nucleotides match TRBD1. CDR1 and CDR2 (germline): SGHRS, YFSETQ. This CDR3 region has 15 residues. The trim removed 0 bases at V and 8 bases at J, leaving 7 bases unmatched. The CDR3 coding sequence is TGCGCCAGCAGCTTGGTTGGGGACAGCTTCGAAAAACTGTTTTTT. It is translated as CASSLVGDSFEKLFF.

Only a few counts were recorded for this clonotype. The chain has TRBV14 and TRBJ1-1, with unresolved D. The CDR3 has 13 amino acids. Trimming took off 0 bases at V and 8 bases at J, with 10 bases between the two ends. Germline V gene data show CDR1 as SGHDN and CDR2 as FVKESK. CDR3 bases: TGTGCCAGCAGCCAAGAAGATGGCCGCGAAGCTTTCTTT. Its protein product is CASSQEDGREAFF. The full variable domain, with the rest looked up from reference TRBV14 and TRBJ1-1, is EAGVTQFPSHSVIEKGQTVTLRCDPISGHDNLYWYRRVMGKEIKFLLHFVKESKQDESGMPNNRFLAERTGGTYSTLKVQPAELEDSGVYFCASSQEDGREAFFGQGTRLTVV.

This clonotype came up a few times. A read error may produce the germline difference seen at one junction end. This chain joins TRBV7-9 and TRBJ1-4; D is uncertain. Per germline, CDR1 SEHNR and CDR2 FQNEAQ (reference sequence). This CDR3 region has 15 residues. CDR3 amino acids: CASSLESATYEKLFF. The DNA of the CDR3 is TGTGCCAGCAGCTTAGAATCCGCAACTTATGAAAAACTGTTTTTT.

The rearrangement joins TRBV9 to TRBJ2-5; no firm D call. The CDR3 extends over 14 amino acids. Germline CDR1 and CDR2: SGDLS and YYNGEE. The V gene lost 1 base and the J gene lost 4 bases, with 11 bases spanning the gap. The CDR3 spells CASSVSGVLETQYF. DNA of the CDR3: TGTGCCAGCAGCGTATCTGGGGTTTTAGAGACCCAGTACTTC.

This clonotype was detected only a few times. V and J are TRBV5-4 and TRBJ1-1; TRBD1 matches 8 bases. CDR3 length: 13 residues. V was pared by 0 bases and J by 10 bases, with 5 bases of the junction left unmatched. CDR1 SGHNT and CDR2 YYREEE come from the germline V gene (reference sequence). CDR3 in DNA: TGTGCCAGCAGCTTGGAGGGCAGGGGGCCAGCTTTCTTT. It is translated as CASSLEGRGPAFF. The entire variable domain, with the rest obtained from reference TRBV5-4 and TRBJ1-1, is as follows: ETGVTQSPTHLIKTRGQQVTLRCSSQSGHNTVSWYQQALGQGPQFIFQYYREEENGRGNFPPRFSGLQFPNYSSELNVNALELDDSALYLCASSLEGRGPAFFGQGTRLTVV.